Listed below are T cell receptor beta chains from one sample, sequenced in a study of lung T cells in sarcoidosis with Löfgren's syndrome. TCRdb redid the calling of the reads with MiXCR, one entry per CDR3 protein. The sample contains approximately 2,100 distinct CDR3 sequences, 28% of which appear only once. What was sequenced was CD4+ T cells from bronchoalveolar lavage. The receptors here all came from a human donor with sarcoidosis (Löfgren's syndrome or another form), or a control subject (not recorded which). Both conserved end residues are trimmed from each CDR3.

TRBV5-4	ASSLDSGLTETQY
TRBV12-3/TRBV12-4	ASSLLAGVDEQF
TRBV2	ASSGTGAGGTEAF
TRBV20-1	SARDGTHTEAF
TRBV7-2	ASSLLHSTGELF
TRBV19	FPHHWGPLEKLF
TRBV5-4	ASTKMATYGANVLA
TRBV7-2	ASSLAQGIGYEQY
TRBV18	ASSRDPDQPQH
TRBV10-3	AISESNYGYT
TRBV2	ASGLINTEAF
TRBV20-1	SAREGTSPDTQY
TRBV29-1	SVTQNRDEPY
TRBV12-3/TRBV12-4	ASSLGEWSPLH
TRBV6-2/TRBV6-3	ASSGRRYSYT
TRBV2	ASSGTGGRGEQF
TRBV27	ASSLETGRLSGANVLT
TRBV20-1	SASDRVTEAF
TRBV20-1	SARTAGRRNTEAF
TRBV20-1	SARKYSRVETQY
TRBV19	ASSLEVGPSYEQY
TRBV6-1	ASRIGRIRNTEAF
TRBV7-2	ASSIEGTDAQY